This T cell receptor (beta chain) derives from a study of T and B cells in COVID-19 patients. About the research overall: Peripheral blood came from COVID-19 patients with active infection or after recovery. In the active-infection cohort, about 90% of the roughly 20 patients had comorbidities linked to unfavorable COVID-19 outcome.

BIOMED2 TRB-A/B primer pools were used in multiplex TRB PCR. A single record per CDR3 protein comes from TCRdb applying MiXCR to the multiplex PCR reads. The table includes approximately 7,200 distinct CDR3 sequences, less than 35% detected once. This clonotype was detected only a few times. What it binds is not known. Each TRB amplification used roughly 240-550 ng of genomic DNA from blood. The CDR3 totals 15 residues. The V end was cut by 1 base, the J end by 0 bases, with 7 bases between. Germline V CDR1 and CDR2: LNHDA, SQIVND (reference sequence). Study-wide points: Highly clonal in active COVID-19, TRB repertoires exceeded healthy-donor diversity and richness at recovery. Patients with COVID-19 reportedly showed strongly skewed T cell receptor beta variable and joining gene usage.

The TCR originated in a human donor who had recovered from COVID-19. This chain links TRBV19 with TRBJ1-5; D is unresolved. Sequences were obtained from blood. The CDR3 reads CASSIVDYSNQPQHF. DNA of the CDR3: TGTGCCAGTAGTATAGTTGACTATAGCAATCAGCCCCAGCATTTT.